These T cell receptor beta chains were read from a single sample in a study of blood T cell repertoires in COVID-19. Assay used: immunoSEQ multiplex PCR; TCRdb lists only in-frame clones, some missing. The profile shows around 270,000 clones, 80% to 90% of them singletons. Sequencing input: peripheral blood. These receptors all come from a man in his fifties or sixties with acute or convalescent COVID-19. Both conserved end residues are part of each CDR3. A D gene is named only where the DNA matches it firmly. A row's size may be missing; if present it is once, few, many or a size class.

TGTGCCAGCATGTCACAGGGGGCCTTTAATGAAAAACTGTTTTTT,CASMSQGAFNEKLFF,TRBJ1-4,TRBV6-1,-,TRBD1
TGTGCCAGCAGTTTCCGGGGACAGACTCCCTCCGAGCAGTACTTC,CASSFRGQTPSEQYF,TRBJ2-7,TRBV6-5,-,TRBD1
TGTGCCAGCAGCAGGGGACAGGGGGCAAATAGTGAGCAGTTCTTC,CASSRGQGANSEQFF,TRBJ2-1,TRBV5-4,-,TRBD1
TGTGCCAGTAGTCCAGGGACAGGGGGCGGTTGGTTGCAGCCCCAGCATTTT,CASSPGTGGGWLQPQHF,TRBJ1-5,TRBV19,-,TRBD1
TGTGCCAGCAGCTTTCGTAGCGGGGGCTCTGGGGCCAACGTCCTGACTTTC,CASSFRSGGSGANVLTF,TRBJ2-6,TRBV7-6,-,TRBD2
TGTGCCAGCAGCCAAGGACTAGCGGGGAGTCAAGAGACCCAGTACTTC,CASSQGLAGSQETQYF,TRBJ2-5,TRBV4-2,-,TRBD2
TGCGCCAGCAGCCCAGGGACAGCAAATTCACCCCTCCACTTT,CASSPGTANSPLHF,TRBJ1-6,TRBV5-1,-,TRBD1
TGTGCCAGCAGTTTAAGCGACAGGGCTAATGAAAAACTGTTTTTT,CASSLSDRANEKLFF,TRBJ1-4,TRBV28,-,TRBD1
TGTGCCAGCAGTTTTTCCCCGACAGGTCCTTACGAGCAGTACTTC,CASSFSPTGPYEQYF,TRBJ2-7,TRBV6-5,-,-
TGCGCCAGCAGCCCCGGACTAGCGACAGATACGCAGTATTTT,CASSPGLATDTQYF,TRBJ2-3,TRBV10-1,-,TRBD2
TGTGCCAGCAGTTCCTACAGCTATGGCTACACCTTC,CASSSYSYGYTF,TRBJ1-2,TRBV28,-,-
TGTGCCAGCGGACTAGCGGTCAAGGATGAGCAGTTCTTC,CASGLAVKDEQFF,TRBJ2-1,TRBV11-2,-,TRBD2
TGCGCCAGCAGCTTGGGAGGGACCGGGGAGCTGTTTTTT,CASSLGGTGELFF,TRBJ2-2,TRBV5-1,-,-
TGTGCCAGCGAAGGGGGACGAATCTCCTACGAGCAGTACTTC,CASEGGRISYEQYF,TRBJ2-7,TRBV2,-,-
TGTGCCAGCAGTTACTCAATTGTCGGTGGAAACACCATATATTTT,CASSYSIVGGNTIYF,TRBJ1-3,TRBV6-5,-,-
TGCGCCAGCAGGGTGGGCGGGAGCACAGATACGCAGTATTTT,CASRVGGSTDTQYF,TRBJ2-3,TRBV10-2,-,-
TGTGCCAGCAGTTTAGGAGCCGCGTATAGCGAGCAGTACTTC,CASSLGAAYSEQYF,TRBJ2-7,TRBV27,once,-
TGTGCCAGCAGCCTACAGATGGGGGGTCAGCCCCAGCATTTT,CASSLQMGGQPQHF,TRBJ1-5,TRBV3-1/TRBV3-2,few,-
TGTGCCAGTAGTTCCGCGGGACAGGGGAGTCAGCCCCAGCATTTT,CASSSAGQGSQPQHF,TRBJ1-5,TRBV19,-,TRBD1
TGCAGCGCCAGCTCCAGGGAAGGTCAGCCCCAGCATTTT,CSASSREGQPQHF,TRBJ1-5,TRBV29-1,-,-
TGTGCCAGCAGCTTAGGCAGCGATAGAAACACTGAAGCTTTCTTT,CASSLGSDRNTEAFF,TRBJ1-1,TRBV7-8,-,-
TGTGCCAGCAGCTTACAGGGCGCGGGGTCCTACGAGCAGTACTTC,CASSLQGAGSYEQYF,TRBJ2-7,TRBV7-8,-,-
TGCGCCAGCAGCTCTCCAGCGGATTCAAACACAGATACGCAGTATTTT,CASSSPADSNTDTQYF,TRBJ2-3,TRBV5-1,-,-
TGCGCCAGCAGCGTACCGGGACAGGGGTATGGCTACACCTTC,CASSVPGQGYGYTF,TRBJ1-2,TRBV4-1,-,TRBD1
TGTGCCACCAGCAGAGATCAGGGACAGGGGGCGTCTGAAGCTTTCTTT,CATSRDQGQGASEAFF,TRBJ1-1,TRBV15,-,TRBD1
TGTGCCAGCAGGAAAGCGGGAGCCTACAATGAGCAGTTCTTC,CASRKAGAYNEQFF,TRBJ2-1,TRBV7-9,-,TRBD2
TGTGCCAGCAGTTCCGGGACAGGGCTGAATGAAAAACTGTTTTTT,CASSSGTGLNEKLFF,TRBJ1-4,TRBV28,-,TRBD1
TGTGCCAGCACCCACGGCGGGCCTCGGGGAGAAAAACTGTTTTTT,CASTHGGPRGEKLFF,TRBJ1-4,TRBV6-5,-,-
TGTGCCAGCAGCTTAGCGGGAAATAGGGGGCTTATTCCTGGCTACACCTTC,CASSLAGNRGLIPGYTF,TRBJ1-2,TRBV7-2,-,TRBD1
TGTGCCAGCAGTTTCCAAACAGGGGACGAGCAGTACTTC,CASSFQTGDEQYF,TRBJ2-7,TRBV28,-,TRBD1
TGTGCCAGCAGCTTGTCGCAGGGGAGGGGCAATGAGCAGTTCTTC,CASSLSQGRGNEQFF,TRBJ2-1,TRBV7-3,-,-
TGTGCCAGTAGGATGGACAGGGGCACGCGTCAGCCCCAGCATTTT,CASRMDRGTRQPQHF,TRBJ1-5,TRBV19,-,TRBD1
TGTGCCAGCAGCTTATTGGGGACTCCGAACACCGGGGAGCTGTTTTTT,CASSLLGTPNTGELFF,TRBJ2-2,TRBV13,-,-
TGTGCCAGCAGGCGGGGACAGGGGGCTGCTAACTATGGCTACACCTTC,CASRRGQGAANYGYTF,TRBJ1-2,TRBV9,-,TRBD1
TGTGCCAGCAGTTATCGACACCTCAGAGGGGAGCTGTTTTTT,CASSYRHLRGELFF,TRBJ2-2,TRBV6-5,-,-
TGCGCCAGCAGCCTTTTCCAGGGGGCCGTGAACACTGAAGCTTTCTTT,CASSLFQGAVNTEAFF,TRBJ1-1,TRBV10-2,-,TRBD1
TGCGCCAGCAGCTTGGGAGAGGGCGCCTACAATGAGCAGTTCTTC,CASSLGEGAYNEQFF,TRBJ2-1,TRBV5-1,-,-
TGTGCCAGCAGTCCCGGGACTAGCGCCACAGATACGCAGTATTTT,CASSPGTSATDTQYF,TRBJ2-3,TRBV5-4,-,TRBD2
TGTGCCAGCAGACTAGCGGGAAGCTATCGAGACCCGAACACCGGGGAGCTGTTTTTT,CASRLAGSYRDPNTGELFF,TRBJ2-2,TRBV28,once,TRBD2
TGTGCCAGCAGCCCGGGACATCTTACTTACGAGCAGTACTTC,CASSPGHLTYEQYF,TRBJ2-7,TRBV28,-,-
TGTGCCAGCAGCCCGACACCGCAGCTAGCGGCCAATGAGCAGTTCTTC,CASSPTPQLAANEQFF,TRBJ2-1,TRBV12-1,-,-
TGTGCCAGCAGCTCACGGACTAGCGCGAGCTCCTACAATGAGCAGTTCTTC,CASSSRTSASSYNEQFF,TRBJ2-1,TRBV7-6,few,TRBD2
TGTGCCAGCAGTTTACGGGCTAGCGGGGGGGTAGGCACCGGGGAGCTGTTTTTT,CASSLRASGGVGTGELFF,TRBJ2-2,TRBV27,-,TRBD2
TGTGCCAGCAGCTTCTCTCTTTCCTACGAGCAGTACTTC,CASSFSLSYEQYF,TRBJ2-7,TRBV13,once,-
TGTGCCAGCAGTTACTTTGGGGGGTCCAACACTGAAGCTTTCTTT,CASSYFGGSNTEAFF,TRBJ1-1,TRBV6-5,-,-
TGTGCCAGCTCACCTGGGGTTCGAGGGGGCGTCTCTGGAAACACCATATATTTT,CASSPGVRGGVSGNTIYF,TRBJ1-3,TRBV18,once,TRBD1
TGTGCCAGCAGTGTCGCCACTAGCGGGAGGACTTCCTCCTACAATGAGCAGTTCTTC,CASSVATSGRTSSYNEQFF,TRBJ2-1,TRBV6-1,-,TRBD2
TGTGCCAGCAGCCATTCGGGAGAAGGGGATACGCAGTATTTT,CASSHSGEGDTQYF,TRBJ2-3,TRBV5-4,-,-
TGTGCCAGTAGTATTGGGGGTCGGACAGGGCCCTCCTACGAGCAGTACTTC,CASSIGGRTGPSYEQYF,TRBJ2-7,TRBV19,-,TRBD1
TGTGCCAGCAGCCTCGGGACACTCACTGAAGCTTTCTTT,CASSLGTLTEAFF,TRBJ1-1,TRBV7-9,few,-
TGTGCCACTAACGAGGGTGTCACCTACGAGCAGTACTTC,CATNEGVTYEQYF,TRBJ2-7,TRBV10-3,once,-